This T cell receptor (beta chain) emerged from a study of T cell responses to AZD1222 COVID-19 vaccine. Overall study results and limits: No repertoire was sampled before or during the peak T cell response, only after it.

Clones were sequenced by immunoSEQ multiplex PCR, and TCRdb holds only the in-frame ones, with some missing. Seen here are around 140,000 clones, approximately 84% observed once, and the top ten hold around 22%. By frequency in the sample, this clone is large. What it binds is unknown. Trimming stripped 0 bases from V and 5 bases from J, with 9 bases between. The CDR3 sequence is 14 residues long. The germline V gene encodes CDR1 LGHNA and CDR2 YNFKEQ. V gene TRBV4-2 combines with J gene TRBJ2-3, with no clear D. The origin of this receptor is an adult in good health. The input for sequencing was peripheral blood, taken on day 0 of AZD1222 vaccination. The CDR3 here is CASSQDLVGDTQYF. CDR3 nucleotide sequence: TGTGCCAGCAGCCAAGATCTAGTCGGAGATACGCAGTATTTT.